This record concerns one T cell receptor (beta chain) sequence. Its matching antigen is unknown. The source of the sample is a study of CD8 T cells in Susac syndrome. General study results and limits: TEMRA cells and active patients showed peak Susac CD8+ clonal expansion. In total CD8+ repertoires, around 15 Susac-specific public clones were detected, and CD8+ TEMRA repertoires contained about 5.

RNA amounts of roughly 0.45 to 1 ug underwent reverse transcription with random hexamers. Amplification of TCR beta CDR3 was carried out by immunoSEQ multiplex PCR, which covered 54 Vbeta and 13 Jbeta segments. TCRdb ran MiXCR on the immunoSEQ multiplex PCR reads and lists one entry per CDR3 protein. The sample has roughly 110,000 distinct CDR3 sequences, roughly 94% seen once; the top ten hold about 0.42%. Patients with Susac syndrome met the recently defined diagnostic criteria for definite or probable disease. The CDR3 is 18 residues long. V dropped 5 bases and J dropped 3; count of bases not matched to a gene: 18. Looked up from germline, CDR1 is SEHNR and CDR2 is FQNEAQ (reference sequence).

The sequence derives from a human donor with Susac syndrome. The sequencing sample was made of CD8+ T cells from PBMCs. The chain has TRBV7-9 and TRBJ2-5; 7 nucleotides line up with TRBD2. For the CDR3, the DNA is TGTGCCAGCAGCCCCGCCGTAGATCGGGGGGTCGTGAAAGAGACCCAGTACTTC. It codes for CASSPAVDRGVVKETQYF.